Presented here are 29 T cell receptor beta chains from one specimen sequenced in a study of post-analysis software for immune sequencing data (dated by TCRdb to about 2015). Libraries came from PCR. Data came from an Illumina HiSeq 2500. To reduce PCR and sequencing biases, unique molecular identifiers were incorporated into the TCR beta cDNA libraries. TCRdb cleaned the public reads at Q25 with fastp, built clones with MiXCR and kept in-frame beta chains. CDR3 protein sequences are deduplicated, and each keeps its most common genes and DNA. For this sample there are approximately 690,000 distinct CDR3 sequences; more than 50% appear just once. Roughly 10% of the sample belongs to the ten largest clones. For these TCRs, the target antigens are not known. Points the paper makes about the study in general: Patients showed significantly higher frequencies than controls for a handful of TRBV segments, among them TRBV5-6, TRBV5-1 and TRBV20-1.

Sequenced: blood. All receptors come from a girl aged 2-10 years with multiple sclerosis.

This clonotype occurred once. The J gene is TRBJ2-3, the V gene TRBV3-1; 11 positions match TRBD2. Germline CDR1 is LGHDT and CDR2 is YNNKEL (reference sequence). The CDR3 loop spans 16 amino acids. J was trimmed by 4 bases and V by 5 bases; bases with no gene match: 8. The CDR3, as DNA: TGTGCCAGCAGCTCTGAGACTAGCGGGGCTGCAGATACGCAGTATTTT. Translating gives CASSSETSGAADTQYF.

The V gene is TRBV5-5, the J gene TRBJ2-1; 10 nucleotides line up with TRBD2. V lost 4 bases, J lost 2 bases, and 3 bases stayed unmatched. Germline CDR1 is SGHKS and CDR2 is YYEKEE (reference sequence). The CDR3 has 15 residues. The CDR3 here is CASSRGLATYNEQFF. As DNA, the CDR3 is TGTGCCAGCAGCCGGGGACTAGCGACCTACAATGAGCAGTTCTTC.

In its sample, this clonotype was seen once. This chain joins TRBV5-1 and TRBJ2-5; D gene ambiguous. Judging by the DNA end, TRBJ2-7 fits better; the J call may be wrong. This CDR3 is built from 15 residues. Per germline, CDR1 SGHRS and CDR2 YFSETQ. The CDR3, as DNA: TGCGCCAGCAGCTTGGGGAGTCGGCCGGACTACGAGCAGTACTTC. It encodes CASSLGSRPDYEQYF.

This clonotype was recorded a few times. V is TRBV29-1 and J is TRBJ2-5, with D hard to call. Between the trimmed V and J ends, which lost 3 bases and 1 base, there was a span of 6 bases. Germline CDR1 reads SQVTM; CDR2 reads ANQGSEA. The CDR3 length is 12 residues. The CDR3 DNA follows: TGCAGCGTTGAGGGCAGCCAAGAGACCCAGTACTTC. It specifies CSVEGSQETQYF.

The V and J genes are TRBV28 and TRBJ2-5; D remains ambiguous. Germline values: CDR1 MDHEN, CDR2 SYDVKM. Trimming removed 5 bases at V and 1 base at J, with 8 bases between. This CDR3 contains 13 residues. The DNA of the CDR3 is TGTGCCAGCAGTAAAATTCCCCAAGAGACCCAGTACTTC. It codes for CASSKIPQETQYF.

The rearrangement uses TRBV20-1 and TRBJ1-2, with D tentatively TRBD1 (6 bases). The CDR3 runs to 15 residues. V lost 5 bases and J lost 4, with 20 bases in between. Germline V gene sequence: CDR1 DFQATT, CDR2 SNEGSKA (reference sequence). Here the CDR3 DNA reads TGCAGTGCTTCGTTACTACAGGGTTCGGTCTATGGCTACACCTTC. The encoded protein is CSASLLQGSVYGYTF.

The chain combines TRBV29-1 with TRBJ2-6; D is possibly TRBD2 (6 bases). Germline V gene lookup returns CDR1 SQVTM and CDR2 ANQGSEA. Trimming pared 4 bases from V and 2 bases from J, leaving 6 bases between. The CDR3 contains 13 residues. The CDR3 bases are TGCAGCGTTGGGGAGGCTGGGGCCAACGTCCTGACTTTC. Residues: CSVGEAGANVLTF. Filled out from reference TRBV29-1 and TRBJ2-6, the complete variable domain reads SAVISQKPSRDICQRGTSLTIQCQVDSQVTMMFWYRQQPGQSLTLIATANQGSEATYESGFVIDKFPISRPNLTFSTLTVSNMSPEDSSIYLCSVGEAGANVLTFGAGSRLTVL.

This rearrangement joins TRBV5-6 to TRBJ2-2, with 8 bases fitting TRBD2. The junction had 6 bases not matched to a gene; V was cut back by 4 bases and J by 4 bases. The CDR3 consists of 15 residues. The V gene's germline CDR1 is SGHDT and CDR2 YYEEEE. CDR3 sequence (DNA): TGTGCCAGCAGCCGACGGACTAGCTTCACCGGGGAGCTGTTTTTT. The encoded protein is CASSRRTSFTGELFF.

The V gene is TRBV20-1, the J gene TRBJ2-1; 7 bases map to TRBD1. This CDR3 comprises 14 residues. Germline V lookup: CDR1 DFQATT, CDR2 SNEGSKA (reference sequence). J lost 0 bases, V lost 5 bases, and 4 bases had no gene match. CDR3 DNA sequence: TGCAGTGCTGTCGACAGGGTCTCCTACAATGAGCAGTTCTTC. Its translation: CSAVDRVSYNEQFF.

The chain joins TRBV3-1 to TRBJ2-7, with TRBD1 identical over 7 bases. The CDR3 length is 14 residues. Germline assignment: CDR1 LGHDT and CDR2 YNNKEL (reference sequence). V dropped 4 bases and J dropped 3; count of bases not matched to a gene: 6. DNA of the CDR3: TGTGCCAGCAGCCTGGCCGGGACAGTCTACGAGCAGTACTTC. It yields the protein CASSLAGTVYEQYF.

CDR3 in DNA: TGTGCCAGCAGCCTAAGACTGGGAAGGTGGCCCCAGCATTTT. It specifies CASSLRLGRWPQHF. The chain carries TRBV5-5 and TRBJ1-5; D is uncertain. Trimming removed 4 bases at V and 9 bases at J, with 17 bases between. Looked up from germline, CDR1 is SGHKS and CDR2 is YYEKEE (reference sequence). CDR3 length equals 14 residues.

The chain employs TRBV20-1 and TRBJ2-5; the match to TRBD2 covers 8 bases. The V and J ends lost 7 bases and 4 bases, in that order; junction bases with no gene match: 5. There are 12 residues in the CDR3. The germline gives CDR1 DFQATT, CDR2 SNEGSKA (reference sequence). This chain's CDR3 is CSVVAGLETQYF. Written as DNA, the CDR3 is TGCAGTGTGGTAGCGGGGTTAGAGACCCAGTACTTC.

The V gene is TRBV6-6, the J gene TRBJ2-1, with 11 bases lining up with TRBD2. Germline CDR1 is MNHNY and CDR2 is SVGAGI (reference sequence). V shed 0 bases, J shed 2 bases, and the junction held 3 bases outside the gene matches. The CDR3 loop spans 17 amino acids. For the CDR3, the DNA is TGTGCCAGCAGTTACTCCGGGACTAGCGGTCCCTACAATGAGCAGTTCTTC. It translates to CASSYSGTSGPYNEQFF.

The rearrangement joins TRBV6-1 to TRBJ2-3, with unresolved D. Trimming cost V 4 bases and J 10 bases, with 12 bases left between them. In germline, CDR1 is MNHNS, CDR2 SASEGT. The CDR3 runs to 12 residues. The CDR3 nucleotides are TGTGCCAGCAGTGCCCTACAAGGGCCGCAGTATTTT. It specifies CASSALQGPQYF.

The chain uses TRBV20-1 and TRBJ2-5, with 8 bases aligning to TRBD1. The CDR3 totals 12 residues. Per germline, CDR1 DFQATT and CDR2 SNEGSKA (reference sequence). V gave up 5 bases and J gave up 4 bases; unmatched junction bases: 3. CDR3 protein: CSALQGGETQYF. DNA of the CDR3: TGCAGTGCTTTACAGGGGGGAGAGACCCAGTACTTC.

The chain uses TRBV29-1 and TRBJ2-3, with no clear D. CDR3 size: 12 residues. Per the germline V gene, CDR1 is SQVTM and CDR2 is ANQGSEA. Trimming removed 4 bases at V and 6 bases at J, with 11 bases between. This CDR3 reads CSVGTPGDTQYF. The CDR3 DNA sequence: TGCAGCGTTGGAACCCCGGGCGATACGCAGTATTTT.

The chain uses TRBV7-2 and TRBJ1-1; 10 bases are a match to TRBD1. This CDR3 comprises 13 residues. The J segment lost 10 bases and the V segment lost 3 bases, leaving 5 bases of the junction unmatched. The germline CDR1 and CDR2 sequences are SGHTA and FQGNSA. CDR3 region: CASSLTGGASAFF. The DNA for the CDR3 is TGTGCCAGCAGCTTGACAGGGGGCGCCTCAGCTTTCTTT.

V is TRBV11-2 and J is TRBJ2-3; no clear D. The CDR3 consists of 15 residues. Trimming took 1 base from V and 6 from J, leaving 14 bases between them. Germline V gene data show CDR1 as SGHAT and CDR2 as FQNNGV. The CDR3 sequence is CASSLGGIRGDTQYF. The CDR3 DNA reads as TGTGCCAGCAGCTTAGGCGGTATACGTGGGGATACGCAGTATTTT.

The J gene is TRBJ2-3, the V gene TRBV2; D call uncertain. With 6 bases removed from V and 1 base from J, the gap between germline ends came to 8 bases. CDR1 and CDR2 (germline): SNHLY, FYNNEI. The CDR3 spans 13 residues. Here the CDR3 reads CASRTFRTDTQYF. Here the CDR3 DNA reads TGTGCCAGCAGGACTTTCCGCACAGATACGCAGTATTTT.

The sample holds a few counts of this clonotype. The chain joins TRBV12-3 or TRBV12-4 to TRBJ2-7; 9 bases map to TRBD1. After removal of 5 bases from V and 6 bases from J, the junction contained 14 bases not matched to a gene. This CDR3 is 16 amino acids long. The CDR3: CASSPPSGTGRVEQYF. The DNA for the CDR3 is TGTGCCAGCAGTCCCCCCTCCGGGACAGGGAGGGTCGAGCAGTACTTC.

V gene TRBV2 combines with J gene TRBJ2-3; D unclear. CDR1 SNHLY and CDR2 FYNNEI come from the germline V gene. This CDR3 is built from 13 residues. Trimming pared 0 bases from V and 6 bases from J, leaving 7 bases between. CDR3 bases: TGTGCCAGCAGTGAAGCGACGGGTGATACGCAGTATTTT. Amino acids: CASSEATGDTQYF.

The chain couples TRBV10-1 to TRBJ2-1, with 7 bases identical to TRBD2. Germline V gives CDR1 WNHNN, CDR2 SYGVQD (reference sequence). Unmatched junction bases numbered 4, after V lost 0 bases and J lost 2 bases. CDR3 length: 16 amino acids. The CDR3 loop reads CASSESLAEAYNEQFF. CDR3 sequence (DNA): TGCGCCAGCAGTGAGTCGCTAGCGGAGGCCTACAATGAGCAGTTCTTC.

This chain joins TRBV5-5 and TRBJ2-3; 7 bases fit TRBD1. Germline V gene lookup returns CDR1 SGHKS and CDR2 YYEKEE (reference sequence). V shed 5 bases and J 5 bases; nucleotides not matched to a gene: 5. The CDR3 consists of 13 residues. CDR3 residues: CASRPAGGDTQYF. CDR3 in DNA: TGTGCCAGCAGACCAGCAGGGGGAGATACGCAGTATTTT.

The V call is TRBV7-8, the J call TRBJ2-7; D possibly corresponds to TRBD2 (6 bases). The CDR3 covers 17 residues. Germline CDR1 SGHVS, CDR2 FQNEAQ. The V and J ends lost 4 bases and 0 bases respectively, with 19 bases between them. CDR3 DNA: TGTGCCAGCAGCTGGGGTAATGGTTTAGCGGTCTCCTACGAGCAGTACTTC. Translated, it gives CASSWGNGLAVSYEQYF.

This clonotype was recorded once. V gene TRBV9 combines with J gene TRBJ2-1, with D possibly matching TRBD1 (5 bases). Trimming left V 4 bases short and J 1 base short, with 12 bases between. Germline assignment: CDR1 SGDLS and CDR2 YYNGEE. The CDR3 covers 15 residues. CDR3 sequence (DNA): TGTGCCAGCAGCACAACGACAGTGTCCTACAATGAGCAGTTCTTC. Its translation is CASSTTTVSYNEQFF.

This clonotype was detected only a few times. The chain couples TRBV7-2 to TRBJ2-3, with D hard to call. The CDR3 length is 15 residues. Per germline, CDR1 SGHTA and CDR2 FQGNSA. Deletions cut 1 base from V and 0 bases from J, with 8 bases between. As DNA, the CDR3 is TGTGCCAGCAGCTTAGGCCTGGGTAGCACAGATACGCAGTATTTT. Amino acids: CASSLGLGSTDTQYF.

The CDR3 DNA sequence: TGTGCCAGCAGTACCAGAACCAGCTCCGAGACCCAGTACTTC. Translation: CASSTRTSSETQYF. The chain recombines TRBV12-3 or TRBV12-4 with TRBJ2-5, with D unclear. The CDR3 consists of 14 residues. Trimming stripped 5 bases from V and 5 bases from J, with 15 bases between.

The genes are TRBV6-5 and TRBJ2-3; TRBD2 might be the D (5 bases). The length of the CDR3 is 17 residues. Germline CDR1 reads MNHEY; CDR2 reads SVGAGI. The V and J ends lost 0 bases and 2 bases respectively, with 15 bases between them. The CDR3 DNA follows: TGTGCCAGCAGTTACTCAATAACCAGCGGAACCACAGATACGCAGTATTTT. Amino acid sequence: CASSYSITSGTTDTQYF.

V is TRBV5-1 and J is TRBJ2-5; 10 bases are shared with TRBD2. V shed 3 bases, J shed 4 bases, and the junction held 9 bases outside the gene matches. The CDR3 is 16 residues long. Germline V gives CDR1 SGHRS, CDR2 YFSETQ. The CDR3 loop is CASSSLAGAGGETQYF. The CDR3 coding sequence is TGCGCCAGCAGCTCTCTAGCGGGGGCTGGTGGAGAGACCCAGTACTTC.